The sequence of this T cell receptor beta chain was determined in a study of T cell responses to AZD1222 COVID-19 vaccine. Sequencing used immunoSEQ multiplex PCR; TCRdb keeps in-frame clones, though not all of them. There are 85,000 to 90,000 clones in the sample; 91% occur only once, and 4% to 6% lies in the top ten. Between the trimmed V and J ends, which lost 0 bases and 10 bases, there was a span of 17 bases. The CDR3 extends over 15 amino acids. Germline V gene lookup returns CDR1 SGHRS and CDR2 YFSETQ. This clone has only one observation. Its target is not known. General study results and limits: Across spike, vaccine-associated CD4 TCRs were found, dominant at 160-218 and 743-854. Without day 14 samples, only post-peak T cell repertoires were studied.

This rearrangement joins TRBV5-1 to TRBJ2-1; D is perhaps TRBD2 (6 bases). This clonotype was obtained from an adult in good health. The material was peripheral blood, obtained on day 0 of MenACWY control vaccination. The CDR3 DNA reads TGCGCCAGCAGCTTGGCCGGAGGCGGGACGGGAGAGCAGTTCTTC. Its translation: CASSLAGGGTGEQFF.